A single sample gave rise to the 16 T cell receptor beta chains below, sequenced in a study of T cells in Graves' hyperthyroidism and ophthalmopathy. RNA transcripts served as the template for amplifying TCR beta CDR3 regions. An initial round of RT-PCR targeting the TCR CDR3 relied on the HTBI primer set. Using its own MiXCR run on the multiplex PCR reads, TCRdb lists one record per CDR3 protein. The sample lists roughly 700,000 distinct CDR3 sequences; 17% were seen once. Sequenced: blood. All receptors come from a man aged 45-65 years with Graves' hyperthyroidism.

This chain connects TRBV5-1 to TRBJ2-5, with 7 bases aligning to TRBD2. The CDR3 covers 16 residues. Germline loops: CDR1 SGHRS, CDR2 YFSETQ. V dropped 1 base and J dropped 2; count of bases not matched to a gene: 8. CDR3 nucleotide sequence: TGCGCCAGCAGCTTGTCGGGGGGTAACAATCAAGAGACCCAGTACTTC. This translates into CASSLSGGNNQETQYF. The whole variable domain, remainder taken from reference TRBV5-1 and TRBJ2-5, is KAGVTQTPRYLIKTRGQQVTLSCSPISGHRSVSWYQQTPGQGLQFLFEYFSETQRNKGNFPGRFSGRQFSNSRSEMNVSTLELGDSALYLCASSLSGGNNQETQYFGPGTRLLVL.

The chain joins TRBV5-1 to TRBJ2-1; D is undetermined. This CDR3 contains 12 residues. The V and J ends lost 0 bases and 8 bases respectively, with 6 bases between them. Germline CDR1 and CDR2: SGHRS and YFSETQ. The CDR3 DNA follows: TGCGCCAGCAGCTTGGCGGCCGATGAGCAGTTCTTC. It yields the protein CASSLAADEQFF.

The chain employs TRBV12-3 or TRBV12-4 and TRBJ2-1, with 10 positions matching TRBD2. CDR3 length: 18 amino acids. Germline trimming cut 6 bases from V and 4 bases from J; bases unmatched to any gene: 15. This CDR3 is CASRPGLATAGFYNEQFF. The CDR3 region has the DNA TGTGCCAGCAGGCCGGGACTAGCGACAGCGGGTTTTTACAATGAGCAGTTCTTC.

The table lists this clonotype with many counts. The DNA of the CDR3 is TGCGCCAGCAGCTTGGGGCAGAATGAAAAACTGTTTTTT. It encodes CASSLGQNEKLFF. The gene calls are TRBV5-1 and TRBJ1-4; D not certain. CDR1 is SGHRS, CDR2 YFSETQ, per germline. The CDR3 spans 13 residues. Trimming took off 0 bases at V and 5 bases at J, with 5 bases between the two ends.

V usage is TRBV15 and J usage is TRBJ1-3; 8 bases are a match to TRBD1. Germline-derived CDR1 and CDR2 are LNHNV and YYDKDF (reference sequence). This CDR3 has 16 residues. Trimming removed 3 bases from V and 8 bases from J; junction bases left unmatched: 12. The CDR3 protein is CATSRGTGDIAHTIYF. CDR3 coding DNA: TGTGCCACCAGCAGGGGGACAGGCGACATCGCGCACACCATATATTTT.

This clonotype was seen a few times. The V gene is TRBV4-2, the J gene TRBJ2-1; 13 positions agree with TRBD2. There are 16 residues in the CDR3. Per germline, CDR1 LGHNA and CDR2 YNFKEQ. The trim removed 4 bases at V and 6 bases at J, leaving 6 bases unmatched. DNA for the CDR3: TGTGCCAGCAGCCCCTCCGGGACTAGCGGGGCCAATGAGCAGTTCTTC. This encodes CASSPSGTSGANEQFF.

Many counts were recorded for this clonotype. The chain joins TRBV27 to TRBJ1-2, with D possibly matching TRBD1 (5 bases). The V and J ends lost 2 bases and 4 bases respectively, with 17 bases between them. This CDR3 has 16 residues. Germline V lookup: CDR1 MNHEY, CDR2 SMNVEV (reference sequence). CDR3 loop: CASSLVAPGLFYGYTF. DNA for the CDR3: TGTGCCAGCAGTTTAGTGGCCCCGGGACTATTCTATGGCTACACCTTC.

This clonotype came up many times. The chain couples TRBV11-2 to TRBJ2-7; no reliable D call. Looked up from germline, CDR1 is SGHAT and CDR2 is FQNNGV. Trimming stripped 5 bases from V and 2 bases from J, with 10 bases between. The CDR3 totals 13 residues. The CDR3 DNA sequence: TGTGCCAGCAGCCCCGTGGGGACCTACGAGCAGTACTTC. Residues: CASSPVGTYEQYF. The full variable domain, its missing parts supplied by reference TRBV11-2 and TRBJ2-7, is EAGVAQSPRYKIIEKRQSVAFWCNPISGHATLYWYQQILGQGPKLLIQFQNNGVVDDSQLPKDRFSAERLKGVDSTLKIQPAKLEDSAVYLCASSPVGTYEQYFGPGTRLTVT.

This clonotype came up a few times. The rearrangement joins TRBV3-1 to TRBJ2-1, with a tentative D call TRBD2 (5 bases). The CDR3 is 16 amino acids. V was shortened by 1 base and J by 1 base, with 11 bases between the two germline ends. Per the germline V gene, CDR1 is LGHDT and CDR2 is YNNKEL (reference sequence). CDR3 sequence: CASSQVRWESYNEQFF. As DNA, the CDR3 is TGTGCCAGCAGCCAAGTTCGTTGGGAGTCCTACAATGAGCAGTTCTTC.

The CDR3: CATGDTTYEQYF. The DNA of the CDR3 is TGTGCCACCGGGGACACCACCTACGAGCAGTACTTC. The rearrangement uses TRBV6-8 and TRBJ2-7, with D possibly matching TRBD1 (6 bases). The CDR3 totals 12 residues. V gave up 10 bases and J gave up 2 bases, with 12 bases separating them. Germline loops: CDR1 MNHGY, CDR2 SAAAGT.

This clonotype was detected ten times or more. The chain couples TRBV12-3 or TRBV12-4 to TRBJ1-6; possible D gene TRBD1, 5 bases. V was cut by 3 bases and J by 8 bases, with 8 bases left in between. The CDR3 has 13 residues. CDR3 sequence reads: CASSLAGDSPLHF. The CDR3 DNA reads as TGTGCCAGCAGTTTGGCGGGGGATTCACCCCTCCACTTT.

This clonotype was recorded at least ten times. The junction departs from the called germline gene at one end, perhaps through a read error. The chain joins TRBV12-3 or TRBV12-4 to TRBJ1-2, with D possibly matching TRBD1 (5 bases). CDR3 size: 13 residues. The CDR3 DNA is TGTGCCAGCAGTCTAGCCGGGGGCTATGGCTACACCTTC. This codes for CASSLAGGYGYTF.

In this sample, this clonotype turned up many times. The chain uses TRBV5-1 and TRBJ1-2; 7 nucleotides match TRBD1. The CDR3 covers 17 residues. Germline-derived CDR1 and CDR2 are SGHRS and YFSETQ. V dropped 0 bases and J dropped 0; count of bases not matched to a gene: 8. The CDR3 DNA follows: TGCGCCAGCAGCTTGGGGCGGACAGGACGAGCTAACTATGGCTACACCTTC. This encodes CASSLGRTGRANYGYTF.

The J gene is TRBJ2-5, the V gene TRBV29-1; 9 bases map to TRBD1. Germline CDR1 and CDR2: SQVTM and ANQGSEA. This CDR3 has 12 amino acids. With V trimmed by 5 bases and J by 5 bases, 3 bases remained unmatched. The CDR3: CSVPDRGETQYF. The CDR3 coding sequence is TGCAGCGTTCCAGACAGGGGGGAGACCCAGTACTTC.

This clonotype was detected many times. The V call is TRBV6-1, the J call TRBJ1-2, with TRBD1 identical over 12 bases. Germline V CDR1 and CDR2: MNHNS, SASEGT. The CDR3 has 18 residues. The V and J ends lost 7 bases and 4 bases, in that order; junction bases with no gene match: 16. The CDR3, as DNA: TGTGCCAGCAAGAGACTCCGGGACAGGGGGCTGGTTCCCTATGGCTACACCTTC. This sequence encodes CASKRLRDRGLVPYGYTF.

This clonotype was picked up many times. The chain joins TRBV7-2 to TRBJ2-1; 7 bases align to TRBD2. The V segment lost 1 base and the J segment 5 bases; nucleotides outside the gene matches: 2. CDR1 and CDR2 from the germline V gene are SGHTA and FQGNSA. The CDR3 length is 14 residues. CDR3 protein: CASSLGLAHNEQFF. The CDR3, as DNA: TGTGCCAGCAGCTTAGGACTAGCCCACAATGAGCAGTTCTTC.